This TCR beta chain was documented in a study of monozygotic twins with inflammatory bowel disease. With the 5' RACE reads reprocessed, TCRdb shows one record per CDR3 protein and no DNA. This listing includes about 160,000 distinct CDR3 sequences. The CDR3 has 14 residues. Germline V CDR1 and CDR2: MDHEN, SYDVKM. Sequenced input: blood. This receptor was identified in a human donor with ulcerative colitis or Crohn's disease, or a healthy co-twin of an affected twin (not recorded which). The rearrangement joins TRBV28 to TRBJ1-2. The chain's CDR3 is CATRSSGANYGYTF.